This T cell receptor beta chain was found in a study of cytomegalovirus exposure and HLA in healthy donors. In the study overall: The roughly 100 million unique TCR beta sequences, from approximately 170 million T cells, were found by an earlier analysis.

This CDR3 is built from 15 residues. The germline gives CDR1 MGHRA, CDR2 YSYEKL. After removal of 2 bases from V and 4 bases from J, the junction contained 7 bases not matched to a gene. Researchers ran the PCR with 60 Vbeta and 13 Jbeta primers. Libraries were prepared by immunoSEQ multiplex PCR; TCRdb keeps only in-frame clonotypes and omits some of them. The repertoire includes some 150,000 clones, about 85% of them detected once, and 3.5% sits in the top ten. A remark on this clone: Its antigen is not identified.

Study-wide results and caveats: According to the study, 160 or so TCR beta chains were cytomegalovirus-associated. Per published accounts, TCR beta sequences correctly predicted the HLA-A and HLA-B alleles of most subjects. In a later analysis, at a false discovery rate of 0.05, 17,000 or so TCR beta sequences were associated with HLA alleles.

The chain employs TRBV4-1 and TRBJ1-1; 7 bases agree with TRBD1. Source material: PBMCs. This sequence originates from a human donor in good health. The CDR3 DNA reads TGCGCCAGCAGCCAAATCTTGACAGGGAGCACTGAAGCTTTCTTT. It encodes CASSQILTGSTEAFF.